A single sample gave rise to the 23 T cell receptor beta chains below, sequenced in a study of control samples from healthy donors and cancer patients. Data came from immunoSEQ multiplex PCR; TCRdb stores just in-frame clones and leaves some out. The table includes roughly 170,000 clones, 85% to 95% detected once. The sequenced sample consisted of blood. The receptor source for this set is an older woman in good health.

J is TRBJ1-1 and V is TRBV7-6; no clear D gene. The CDR3 extends over 16 amino acids. Trimming took 2 bases from V and 3 from J, leaving 16 bases between them. Germline CDR1 and CDR2: SGHVS and FNYEAQ. CDR3 residues: CASSLTTGVADTEAFF. The CDR3 nucleotides are TGTGCCAGCAGCTTAACAACTGGGGTGGCGGACACTGAAGCTTTCTTT.

This clone was observed a single time. The chain employs TRBV29-1 and TRBJ1-1; D might be TRBD1 (6 bases). Trimming shortened V by 7 bases and J by 1 base, and 16 bases separated the two germline ends. The length of the CDR3 is 14 residues. The germline CDR1 and CDR2 sequences are SQVTM and ANQGSEA. Here the CDR3 DNA reads TGCAGCGCCTCGACCCAGGGGAGGAACACTGAAGCTTTCTTT. Amino acid sequence: CSASTQGRNTEAFF.

V is TRBV5-4 and J is TRBJ1-3, with no clear D. The CDR3 is 16 amino acids. The germline V gene encodes CDR1 SGHNT and CDR2 YYREEE (reference sequence). Trimming left V 0 bases short and J 0 bases short, with 10 bases between. CDR3 region: CASSLGLGNSGNTIYF. The CDR3 coding sequence is TGTGCCAGCAGCTTGGGATTGGGGAACTCTGGAAACACCATATATTTT.

The rearrangement uses TRBV9 and TRBJ2-7, with D hard to call. V dropped 0 bases and J dropped 2 bases, with 9 bases sitting between them. Germline CDR1 SGDLS, CDR2 YYNGEE. The CDR3 runs to 14 residues. The CDR3 loop is CASSVAADTYEQYF. For the CDR3, the DNA is TGTGCCAGCAGCGTAGCTGCCGACACCTACGAGCAGTACTTC.

J is TRBJ1-1 and V is TRBV9; D may be TRBD1 (6 bases). Trimming cost V 0 bases and J 8 bases, with 8 bases left between them. This CDR3 comprises 12 residues. Germline V gives CDR1 SGDLS, CDR2 YYNGEE. CDR3 sequence: CASSVGQGEAFF. The CDR3 coding sequence is TGTGCCAGCAGCGTAGGGCAGGGGGAAGCTTTCTTT.

This chain links TRBV18 with TRBJ2-1, with D unclear. V was shortened by 1 base and J by 7 bases, with 2 bases between the two germline ends. This CDR3 is 11 amino acids long. Germline lookup yields CDR1 KGHSH and CDR2 LQKENI. CDR3 in amino acids: CASSPQNEQFF. As DNA, the CDR3 is TGTGCCAGCTCACCACAGAATGAGCAGTTCTTC.

The rearrangement uses TRBV6-2 or TRBV6-3 and TRBJ2-3; D gene ambiguous. V was cut by 6 bases and J by 4 bases, with 8 bases left in between. The germline V gene has CDR1 MNHEY and CDR2 SVGEGT. There are 12 residues in the CDR3. CDR3 coding DNA: TGTGCCAGCAGCCCAACGTCAGATACGCAGTATTTT. This gives the protein CASSPTSDTQYF.

V gene TRBV2 combines with J gene TRBJ2-7; TRBD1 matches 8 bases. Per germline, CDR1 SNHLY and CDR2 FYNNEI. This CDR3 region has 13 residues. The V gene end was trimmed by 6 bases and the J gene end by 4 bases; junction bases not matched to a gene: 5. The CDR3 reads CASSRQGPYEQYF. The CDR3, as DNA: TGTGCCAGCAGCAGACAGGGGCCGTACGAGCAGTACTTC.

The chain recombines TRBV2 with TRBJ1-2, with D possibly TRBD1 on 6 matching bases. Germline CDR1 and CDR2: SNHLY and FYNNEI. The CDR3 sequence is 16 residues long. V gave up 0 bases and J gave up 3 bases, with 14 bases separating them. This CDR3 is CASSEARGGQYYGYTF. The CDR3 nucleotides are TGTGCCAGCAGTGAAGCGCGGGGGGGGCAATACTATGGCTACACCTTC.

V usage is TRBV2 and J usage is TRBJ1-2, with 9 bases that match TRBD1. J was trimmed by 2 bases and V by 10 bases; bases with no gene match: 5. The CDR3 has 13 amino acids. Germline V CDR1 and CDR2: SNHLY, FYNNEI. CDR3 amino acids: CATRQGENYGYTF. As DNA, the CDR3 is TGTGCCACGAGACAGGGGGAGAACTATGGCTACACCTTC.

This clone was counted once. This chain uses TRBV19 with TRBJ2-6; unclear D gene. Trimming stripped 7 bases from V and 0 bases from J, with 13 bases between. The length of the CDR3 is 16 residues. The germline CDR1 and CDR2 sequences are LNHDA and SQIVND (reference sequence). CDR3 bases: TGTGCCAGTAAGGGCAGTCTCAACTCTGGGGCCAACGTCCTGACTTTC. Encoded protein: CASKGSLNSGANVLTF.

V usage is TRBV5-1 and J usage is TRBJ2-5, with TRBD2 matching over 9 bases. Germline CDR1 and CDR2: SGHRS and YFSETQ. The length of the CDR3 is 15 residues. V lost 3 bases, J lost 1 base, and 4 bases stayed unmatched. CDR3 sequence reads: CASSSAGGLQETQYF. CDR3 bases: TGCGCCAGCAGCTCAGCGGGGGGCCTCCAAGAGACCCAGTACTTC.

This chain links TRBV7-8 with TRBJ1-6; a possible D gene is TRBD1 (6 bases). Per germline, CDR1 SGHVS and CDR2 FQNEAQ. Trimming left V 4 bases short and J 7 bases short, with 14 bases between. CDR3 length equals 15 residues. In DNA, the CDR3 is TGTGCCAGCAGCTCGCAGGGGTCGAGGAATTCACCCCTCCACTTT. This encodes CASSSQGSRNSPLHF.

A few counts support this clone. The V and J genes are TRBV18 and TRBJ2-3; D not resolved. V was trimmed by 5 bases and J by 6 bases, leaving 15 bases between them. Germline values: CDR1 KGHSH, CDR2 LQKENI. The CDR3 runs 14 residues. The CDR3 bases are TGTGCCAGCTCATCGAACCTACTCTCGGATACGCAGTATTTT. It translates to CASSSNLLSDTQYF.

The chain employs TRBV18 and TRBJ1-1; D remains unclear. The germline V and J ends were trimmed by 2 bases and 0 bases, with 13 bases remaining between them. CDR3 length: 16 residues. CDR1 is KGHSH and CDR2 is LQKENI in the germline V gene. CDR3 sequence reads: CASSPFLEQVNTEAFF. For the CDR3, the DNA is TGTGCCAGCTCACCATTCTTGGAGCAAGTGAACACTGAAGCTTTCTTT.

This sequence joins TRBV6-5 and TRBJ1-5; no clear D gene. The V end was cut by 0 bases, the J end by 5 bases, with 8 bases between. Germline V gene lookup returns CDR1 MNHEY and CDR2 SVGAGI. The CDR3 is made up of 14 amino acids. CDR3 sequence (DNA): TGTGCCAGCAGTTACTCGCACTTGGATCAGCCCCAGCATTTT. Residues: CASSYSHLDQPQHF.

This clone has a single count. V usage is TRBV9 and J usage is TRBJ2-3; tentatively, D is TRBD1 or TRBD2 (5 bases each). The V end was cut by 0 bases, the J end by 1 base, with 12 bases between. The germline CDR1 and CDR2 sequences are SGDLS and YYNGEE. The CDR3 contains 16 residues. This CDR3 is CASSVGGNRGTDTQYF. CDR3 bases: TGTGCCAGCAGCGTAGGGGGGAATCGAGGCACAGATACGCAGTATTTT. Using reference TRBV9 and TRBJ2-3 for the parts outside the CDR3, the full variable domain is DSGVTQTPKHLITATGQRVTLRCSPRSGDLSVYWYQQSLDQGLQFLIQYYNGEERAKGNILERFSAQQFPDLHSELNLSSLELGDSALYFCASSVGGNRGTDTQYFGPGTRLTVL.

V usage is TRBV18 and J usage is TRBJ1-6, with TRBD1 as a possible D gene (5 bases). Germline V gene sequence: CDR1 KGHSH, CDR2 LQKENI. The CDR3 runs 16 residues. With 6 bases removed from V and 7 bases from J, the gap between germline ends came to 19 bases. The CDR3 region has the DNA TGTGCCAGCTCGCTCTTGGGACGGGAGGGCAATTCACCCCTCCACTTT. It encodes CASSLLGREGNSPLHF.

Of note for this clone: Other nucleotide sequences in the sample specify the same CDR3. The rearrangement links TRBV7-2 to TRBJ2-6, with 8 bases that match TRBD2. This CDR3 contains 16 residues. J gave up 2 bases and V 3 bases, and 3 bases lay outside the gene matches. Germline-derived CDR1 and CDR2 are SGHTA and FQGNSA. CDR3 in DNA: TGTGCCAGCAGCTTTCTCGGGGGGGCTGGGGCCAACGTCCTGACTTTC. Translating it yields CASSFLGGAGANVLTF.

The rearrangement links TRBV4-3 to TRBJ1-6; a possible D gene is TRBD1 (5 bases). The germline V gene has CDR1 LGHNA and CDR2 YSLEER. V dropped 0 bases and J dropped 8 bases, with 20 bases sitting between them. The CDR3 has 18 amino acids. CDR3 sequence: CASSQEGRRGLGDSPLHF. As DNA, the CDR3 is TGCGCCAGCAGCCAAGAGGGACGCCGAGGCCTAGGGGATTCACCCCTCCACTTT.

This chain uses TRBV7-2 with TRBJ1-5; D remains unclear. Germline-derived CDR1 and CDR2 are SGHTA and FQGNSA. The CDR3 extends over 14 amino acids. Trimming pared 1 base from V and 6 bases from J, leaving 10 bases between. The CDR3 DNA is TGTGCCAGCAGCTTAGAGGAGGTCGGTCAGCCCCAGCATTTT. It translates to CASSLEEVGQPQHF.

The chain employs TRBV30 and TRBJ1-2; D unclear. The CDR3 contains 13 residues. Germline V lookup: CDR1 GTSNPN, CDR2 SVGIG (reference sequence). Deletions cut 1 base from V and 4 bases from J, with 10 bases between. Here the CDR3 reads CAWSDTKGYGYTF. As DNA, the CDR3 is TGTGCCTGGAGTGATACTAAGGGCTATGGCTACACCTTC.

The rearrangement links TRBV6-4 to TRBJ1-1, with D perhaps TRBD1 (5 bases). Germline V lookup: CDR1 MRHNA, CDR2 SNTAGT. V shed 6 bases and J shed 3 bases, with 17 bases lying between them. CDR3 length equals 15 residues. CDR3 amino acids: CASSPGTEGDTEAFF. Written as DNA, the CDR3 is TGTGCCAGCAGCCCCGGGACGGAAGGGGACACTGAAGCTTTCTTT.